This note documents a single TCR beta chain sequence. It has no known antigen specificity. Per-base quality was not reported, and no clone a single base away is much larger than it. The time point label on this specimen signifies: baseline before first vaccination. Vaccinee samples came from UK trials COV001 and COV002, including a single-blind randomized controlled phase 2/3 trial of AZD1222 (ChAdOx1 nCoV-19) in healthy adults. For TCRbeta chain sequencing, PBMC samples from trial participants were taken at day 0 and at day 28 after the second dose. This sample was included in a study of T cell responses to AZD1222 COVID-19 vaccine (dated by TCRdb to the early 2020s). Notes on the research overall: Because spike-specific TCR depth and breadth did not differ between the two schedules, AZD1222 recipients who got a second dose at roughly 4 weeks were pooled with those who got a second dose at roughly 12 weeks. TCR sequencing was performed for fewer than 250 trial participants, of whom some 200 were given two doses of AZD1222 and 26 were given two doses of MenACWY control vaccine. Trial participants were enrolled into age subgroups of 18-55, 56-69 and 70-plus years, which contained 148, 28 and 57 TCR-sequenced participants, respectively.

The CDR3 regions of human TCRbeta chains were subjected to immunosequencing. The original pipeline was this. Repertoire TCRs were matched against a reference library of SARS-CoV-2-specific TCRs generated with the MIRA antigen-specificity platform. Breadth was defined as the fraction of unique TCRs that were SARS-CoV-2-associated, and depth was defined as the fraction of total T cells that were SARS-CoV-2-associated. Each spike-specific TCR was assigned to its reactive spike region and to a CD4 or CD8 class using the MIRA data. Log10-transformed breadth and depth values were compared by one-way ANOVA with Sidak's multiple comparisons tests. TCRdb re-hosts the immuneACCESS table, in-frame sequences only. Its copies lack some clones; in the studies checked, an unresolved V gene accounts for under half of them, and the cause for the rest is not known. The V and J calls and clone size come from that table; D and trimming were worked out from the DNA. The table for this sample lists 150,000 to 200,000 clones; 85% to 90% of them were counted only once. Approximately 0.49% of the sample is held by the ten biggest clonotypes.

Taken from cysteine to phenylalanine, the CDR3 has 16 residues. The only DNA kept is the CDR3, 48 bases in frame from the first base. V and J are truncated by 5 bases and 5 bases respectively, leaving an intervening sequence of 21 bases. CDR1 and CDR2 are read off the germline V gene as SGHVS and FQNEAQ. Study-wide findings and limitations: Because no day 14 peak-response samples were available, repertoires were characterized only after the peak T cell response. The 56-69-year group was small, and its depth increase did not reach significance, likely because of low power. Reportedly, close to half of the unique spike-specific TCRs recognized epitopes lying outside the regions that are mutated in the B.1.351 and B.1.1.7 variants. Vaccine-associated CD4 TCRs spanned the whole spike protein, with dominant responses in regions 160-218 and 743-854. Conclusions about previously exposed vaccinees are limited, since just a handful of AZD1222 recipients were seropositive for SARS-CoV-2 at baseline. Spike-specific TCR breadth and depth rose significantly after two AZD1222 doses compared with day 0 and with MenACWY recipients. Participants were mostly white British, with more females than males. The authors suggested clonal diversity may have been underestimated.

The sequence links TRBV7-8 to TRBJ1-1, with TRBD1 perhaps the D gene, on 6 matching bases. This TCR was recovered from an adult in good health. The sequences come from peripheral blood, collected on day 0 of AZD1222 vaccination. The base sequence is TGTGCCAGCAGCCCCACGGGTCACTTACAGGGAACTGAAGCTTTCTTT. Its translation is CASSPTGHLQGTEAFF.